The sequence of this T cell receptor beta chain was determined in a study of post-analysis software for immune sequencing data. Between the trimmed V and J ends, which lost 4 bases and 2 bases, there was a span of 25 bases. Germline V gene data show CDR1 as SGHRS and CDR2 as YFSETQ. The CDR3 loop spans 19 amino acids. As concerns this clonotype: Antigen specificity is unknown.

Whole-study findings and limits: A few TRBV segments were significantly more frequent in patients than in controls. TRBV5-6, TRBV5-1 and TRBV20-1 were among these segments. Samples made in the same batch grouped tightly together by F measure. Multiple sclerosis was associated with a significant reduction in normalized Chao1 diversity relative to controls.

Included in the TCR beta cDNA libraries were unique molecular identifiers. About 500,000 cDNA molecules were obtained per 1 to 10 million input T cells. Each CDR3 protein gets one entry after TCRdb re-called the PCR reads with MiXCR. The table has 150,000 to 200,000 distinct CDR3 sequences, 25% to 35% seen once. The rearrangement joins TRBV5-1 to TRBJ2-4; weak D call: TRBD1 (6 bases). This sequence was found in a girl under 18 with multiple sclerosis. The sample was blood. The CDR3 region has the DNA TGCGCCAGCAGCCGCGCTACTACGGACAGCGGATTCTCCAAAAACATTCAGTACTTC. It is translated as CASSRATTDSGFSKNIQYF.